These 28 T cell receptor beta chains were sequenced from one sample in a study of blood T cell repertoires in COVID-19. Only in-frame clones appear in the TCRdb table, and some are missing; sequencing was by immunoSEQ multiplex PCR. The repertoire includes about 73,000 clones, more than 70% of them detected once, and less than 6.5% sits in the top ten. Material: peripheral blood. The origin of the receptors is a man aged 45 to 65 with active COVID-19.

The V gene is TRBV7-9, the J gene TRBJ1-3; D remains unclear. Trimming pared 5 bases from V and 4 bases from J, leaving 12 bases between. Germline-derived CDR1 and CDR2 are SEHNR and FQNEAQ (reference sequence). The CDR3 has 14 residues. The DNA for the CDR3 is TGTGCCAGCAGCAACCTCGGGGAGGGAAACACCATATATTTT. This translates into CASSNLGEGNTIYF.

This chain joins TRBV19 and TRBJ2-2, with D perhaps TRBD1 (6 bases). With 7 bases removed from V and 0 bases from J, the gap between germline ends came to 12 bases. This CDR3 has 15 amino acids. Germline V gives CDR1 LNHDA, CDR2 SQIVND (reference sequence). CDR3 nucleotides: TGTGCCAGTATCGCGGACAGAGCGAACACCGGGGAGCTGTTTTTT. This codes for CASIADRANTGELFF.

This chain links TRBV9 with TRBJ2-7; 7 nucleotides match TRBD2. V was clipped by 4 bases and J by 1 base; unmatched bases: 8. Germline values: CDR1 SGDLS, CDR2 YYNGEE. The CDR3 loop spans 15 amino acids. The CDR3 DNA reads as TGTGCCAGCAGCCCTCGTAGTAGCGGGTCCTACGAGCAGTACTTC. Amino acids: CASSPRSSGSYEQYF. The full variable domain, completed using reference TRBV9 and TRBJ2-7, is DSGVTQTPKHLITATGQRVTLRCSPRSGDLSVYWYQQSLDQGLQFLIQYYNGEERAKGNILERFSAQQFPDLHSELNLSSLELGDSALYFCASSPRSSGSYEQYFGPGTRLTVT.

The CDR3: CASSQGASAGPGAQYF. As DNA, the CDR3 is TGTGCCAGCAGCCAAGGGGCTTCAGCGGGGCCGGGGGCCCAGTACTTC. The chain has TRBV3-1 (or the pseudogene TRBV3-2) and TRBJ2-5, with 7 positions matching TRBD2. The CDR3 covers 16 residues. In germline, CDR1 is LGHDT, CDR2 YNNKEL (reference sequence). Unmatched junction bases numbered 14, after V lost 1 base and J lost 9 bases.

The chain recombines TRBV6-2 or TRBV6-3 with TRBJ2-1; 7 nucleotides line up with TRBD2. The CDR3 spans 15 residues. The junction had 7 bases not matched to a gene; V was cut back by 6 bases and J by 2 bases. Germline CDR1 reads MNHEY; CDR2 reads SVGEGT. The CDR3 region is CASSQNLAAYNEQFF. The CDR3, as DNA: TGTGCCAGCAGCCAGAACCTAGCGGCCTACAATGAGCAGTTCTTC.

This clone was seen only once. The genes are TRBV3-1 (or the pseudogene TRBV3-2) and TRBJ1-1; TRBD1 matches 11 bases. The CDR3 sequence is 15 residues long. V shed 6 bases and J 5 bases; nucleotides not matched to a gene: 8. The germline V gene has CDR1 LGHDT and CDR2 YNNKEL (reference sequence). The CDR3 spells CASRSWTGGGTEAFF. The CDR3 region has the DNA TGTGCCAGCAGGAGCTGGACAGGGGGCGGAACTGAAGCTTTCTTT.

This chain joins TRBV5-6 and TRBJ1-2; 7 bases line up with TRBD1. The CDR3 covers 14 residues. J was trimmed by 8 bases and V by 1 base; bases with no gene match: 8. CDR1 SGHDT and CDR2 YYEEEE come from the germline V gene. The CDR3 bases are TGTGCCAGCAGCTTGAAAAGGGGGCTAAGGGGCTACACCTTC. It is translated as CASSLKRGLRGYTF.

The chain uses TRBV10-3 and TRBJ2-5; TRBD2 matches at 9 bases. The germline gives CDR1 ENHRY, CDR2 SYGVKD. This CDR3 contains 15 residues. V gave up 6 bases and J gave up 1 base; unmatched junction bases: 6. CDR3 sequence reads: CAIRNSGGPQETQYF. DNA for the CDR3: TGTGCCATCAGGAATAGCGGGGGCCCCCAAGAGACCCAGTACTTC.

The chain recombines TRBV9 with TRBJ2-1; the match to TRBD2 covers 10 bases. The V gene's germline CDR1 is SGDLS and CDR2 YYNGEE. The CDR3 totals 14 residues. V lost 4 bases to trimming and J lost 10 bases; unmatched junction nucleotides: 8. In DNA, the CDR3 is TGTGCCAGCAGCTCAACCAGCGGGAGGGAGGAGCAGTTCTTC. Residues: CASSSTSGREEQFF.

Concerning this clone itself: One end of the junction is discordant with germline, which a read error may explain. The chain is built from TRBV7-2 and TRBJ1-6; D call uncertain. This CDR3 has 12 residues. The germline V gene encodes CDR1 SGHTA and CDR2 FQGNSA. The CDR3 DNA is TGTGCCAGCAGCCCCCGGGAGGGAGGGTGGAACTTT. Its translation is CASSPREGGWNF.

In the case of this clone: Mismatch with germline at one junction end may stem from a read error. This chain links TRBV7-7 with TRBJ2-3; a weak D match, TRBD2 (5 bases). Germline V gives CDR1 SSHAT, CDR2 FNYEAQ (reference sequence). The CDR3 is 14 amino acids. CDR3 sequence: CASSPGRTGNTQYF. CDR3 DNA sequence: TGTGCTAGCAGCCCCGGCAGGACTGGAAATACGCAGTATTTT.

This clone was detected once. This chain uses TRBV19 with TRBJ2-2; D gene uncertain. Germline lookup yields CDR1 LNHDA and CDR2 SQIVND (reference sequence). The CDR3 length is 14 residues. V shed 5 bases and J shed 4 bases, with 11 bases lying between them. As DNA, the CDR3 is TGTGCCAGTAGTCCCAACCTCGGCACCGGGGAGCTGTTTTTT. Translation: CASSPNLGTGELFF. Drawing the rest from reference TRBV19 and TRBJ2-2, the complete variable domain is DGGITQSPKYLFRKEGQNVTLSCEQNLNHDAMYWYRQDPGQGLRLIYYSQIVNDFQKGDIAEGYSVSREKKESFPLTVTSAQKNPTAFYLCASSPNLGTGELFFGEGSRLTVL.

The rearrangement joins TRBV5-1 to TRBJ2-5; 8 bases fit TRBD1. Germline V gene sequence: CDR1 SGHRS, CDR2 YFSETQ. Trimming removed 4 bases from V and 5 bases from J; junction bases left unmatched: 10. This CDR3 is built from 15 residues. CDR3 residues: CASSLRTGSEETQYF. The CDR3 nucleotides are TGCGCCAGCAGCCTCCGGACAGGGAGTGAGGAGACCCAGTACTTC.

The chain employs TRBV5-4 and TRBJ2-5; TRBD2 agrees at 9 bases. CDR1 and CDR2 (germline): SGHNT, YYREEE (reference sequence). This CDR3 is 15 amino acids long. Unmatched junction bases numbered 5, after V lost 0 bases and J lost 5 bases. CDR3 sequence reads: CASSLGGGAEETQYF. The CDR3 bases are TGTGCCAGCAGCTTGGGCGGGGGGGCGGAGGAGACCCAGTACTTC.

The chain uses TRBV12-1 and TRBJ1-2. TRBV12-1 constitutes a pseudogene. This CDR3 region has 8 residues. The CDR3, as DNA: TGTGCCAGCAGTCTCTACACCTTC. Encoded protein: CASSLYTF.

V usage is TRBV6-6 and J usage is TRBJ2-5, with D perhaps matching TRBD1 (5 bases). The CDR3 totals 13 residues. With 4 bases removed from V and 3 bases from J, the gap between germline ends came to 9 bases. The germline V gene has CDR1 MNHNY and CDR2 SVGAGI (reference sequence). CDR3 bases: TGTGCCAGCAGTTTTCCAGGGAAAGAGACCCAGTACTTC. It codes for CASSFPGKETQYF.

The CDR3 DNA reads as TGTGCCAGCAGTTACGACAGGGGTCCCTACGAGCAGTACTTC. As protein: CASSYDRGPYEQYF. The chain is built from TRBV6-6 and TRBJ2-7; 8 nucleotides match TRBD1. CDR3 length equals 14 residues. The germline V gene has CDR1 MNHNY and CDR2 SVGAGI (reference sequence). V shed 2 bases, J shed 2 bases, and the junction held 2 bases outside the gene matches.

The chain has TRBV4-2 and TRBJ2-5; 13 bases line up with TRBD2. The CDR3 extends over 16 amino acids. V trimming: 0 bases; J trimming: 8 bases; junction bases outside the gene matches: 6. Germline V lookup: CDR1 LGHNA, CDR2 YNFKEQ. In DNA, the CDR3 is TGTGCCAGCAGCCAAGATGGGACTAGCGGGGTCCCAACCCAGTACTTC. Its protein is CASSQDGTSGVPTQYF.

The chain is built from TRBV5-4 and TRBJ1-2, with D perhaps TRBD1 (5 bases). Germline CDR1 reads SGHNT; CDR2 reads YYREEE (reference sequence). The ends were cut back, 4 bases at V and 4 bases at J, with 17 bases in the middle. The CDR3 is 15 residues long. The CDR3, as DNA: TGTGCCAGCAGCGGAGGGACGGTCAGGCTCTATGGCTACACCTTC. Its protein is CASSGGTVRLYGYTF.

CDR3 loop: CASTPSRVAGGGGTDTQYF. DNA for the CDR3: TGTGCCAGCACTCCATCCCGGGTAGCGGGGGGTGGGGGTACAGATACGCAGTATTTT. V gene TRBV6-6 combines with J gene TRBJ2-3, with 10 bases aligning to TRBD2. CDR3 length: 19 residues. Germline-derived CDR1 and CDR2 are MNHNY and SVGAGI (reference sequence). J gave up 3 bases and V 7 bases, and 19 bases lay outside the gene matches.

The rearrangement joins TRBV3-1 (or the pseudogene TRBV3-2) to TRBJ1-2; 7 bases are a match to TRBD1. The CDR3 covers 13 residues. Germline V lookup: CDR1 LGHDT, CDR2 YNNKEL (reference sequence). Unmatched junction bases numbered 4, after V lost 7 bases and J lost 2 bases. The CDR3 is CASTKQGNYGYTF. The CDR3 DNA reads TGTGCCAGCACCAAACAGGGGAACTATGGCTACACCTTC.

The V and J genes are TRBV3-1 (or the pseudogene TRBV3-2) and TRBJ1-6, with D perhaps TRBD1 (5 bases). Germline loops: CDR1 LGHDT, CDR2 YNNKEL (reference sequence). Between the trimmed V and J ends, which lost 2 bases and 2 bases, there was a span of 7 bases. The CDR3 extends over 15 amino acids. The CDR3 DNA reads TGTGCCAGCAGCCAACGGGGGGCCTATAATTCACCCCTCCACTTT. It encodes CASSQRGAYNSPLHF.

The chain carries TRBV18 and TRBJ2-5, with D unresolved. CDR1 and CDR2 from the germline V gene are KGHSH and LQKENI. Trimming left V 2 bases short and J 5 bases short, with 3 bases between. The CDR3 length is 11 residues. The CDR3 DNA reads TGTGCCAGCTCACCATCGGAGACCCAGTACTTC. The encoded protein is CASSPSETQYF.

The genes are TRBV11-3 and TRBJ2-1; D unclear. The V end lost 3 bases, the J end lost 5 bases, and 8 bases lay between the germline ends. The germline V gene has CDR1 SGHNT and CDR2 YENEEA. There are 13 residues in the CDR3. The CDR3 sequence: CASSFDMNNEQFF. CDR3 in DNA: TGTGCCAGCAGCTTTGACATGAACAATGAGCAGTTCTTC.

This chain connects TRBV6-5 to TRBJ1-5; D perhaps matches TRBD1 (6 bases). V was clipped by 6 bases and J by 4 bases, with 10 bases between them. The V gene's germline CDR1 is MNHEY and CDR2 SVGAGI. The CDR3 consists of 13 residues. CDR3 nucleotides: TGTGCCAGCAGCCTACAGGGTAATCAGCCCCAGCATTTT. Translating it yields CASSLQGNQPQHF.

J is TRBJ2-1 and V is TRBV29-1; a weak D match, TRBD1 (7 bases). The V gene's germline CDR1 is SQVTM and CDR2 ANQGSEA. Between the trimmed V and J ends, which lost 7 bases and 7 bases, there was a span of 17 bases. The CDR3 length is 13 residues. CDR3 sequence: CSGETAGGNEQFF. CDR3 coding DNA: TGCAGCGGAGAAACAGCAGGGGGGAATGAGCAGTTCTTC.

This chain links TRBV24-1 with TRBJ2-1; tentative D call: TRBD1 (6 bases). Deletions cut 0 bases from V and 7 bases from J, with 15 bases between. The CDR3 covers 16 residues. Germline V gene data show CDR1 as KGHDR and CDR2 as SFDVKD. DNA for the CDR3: TGTGCCACCAGTGATTTGGAACAGGGAGAGGTAAATGAGCAGTTCTTC. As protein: CATSDLEQGEVNEQFF.

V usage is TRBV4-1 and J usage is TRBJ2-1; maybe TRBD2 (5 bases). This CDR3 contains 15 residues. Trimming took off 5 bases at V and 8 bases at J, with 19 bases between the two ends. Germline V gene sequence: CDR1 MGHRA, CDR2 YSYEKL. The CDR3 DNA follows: TGCGCCAGCAGCTCGGGGTCAGCGAAAGGCGATGAGCAGTTCTTC. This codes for CASSSGSAKGDEQFF.